The 2 T cell receptor beta chains in this list originate from one sample, sequenced in a study of low-dose radiotherapy and immunotherapy resistance in tumors. Alpha and beta chains were covered, as first-strand cDNA relied on TRAV- and TRBV-specific primers. TCR amplification involved around 22 PCR cycles with a constant-region primer and V-primer adapter. TCRdb passed the reads through MiXCR, listing each CDR3 protein once. The sample lists roughly 15,000 distinct CDR3 sequences; about 77% were seen once. These receptors came from a human donor with advanced metastatic prostate, ovarian, gallbladder or colorectal cancer (not recorded which). This table probably holds off-target reads from a library built for another chain.

The chain is built from TRBV6-5 and TRBJ1-1; D is possibly TRBD1 (5 bases). Trimming took off 8 bases at V and 1 base at J, with 14 bases between the two ends. CDR1 and CDR2 from the germline V gene are MNHEY and SVGAGI. The CDR3 consists of 14 residues. Here the CDR3 reads CASVKGHWNTEAFF. CDR3 nucleotides: TGTGCCAGCGTCAAGGGGCACTGGAACACTGAAGCTTTCTTT.

This clonotype was found a few times. The J gene is TRBJ2-7, the V gene TRBV6-5, with TRBD1 matching over 7 bases. There are 15 residues in the CDR3. Germline CDR1 MNHEY, CDR2 SVGAGI. The junction had 11 bases not matched to a gene; V was cut back by 6 bases and J by 3 bases. CDR3 sequence (DNA): TGTGCCAGCAGCCGCACAGGGGACAATGACTACGAGCAGTACTTC. Encoded protein: CASSRTGDNDYEQYF.